A selection of T cell receptor beta chains follows, all from one sample in a study of T cells after yellow fever vaccination. Using its own MiXCR run on the 5' RACE reads, TCRdb lists one record per CDR3 protein. The repertoire holds around 140,000 distinct CDR3 sequences, with just over 6.5% as singletons. This specimen consisted of CD4+ T cells sorted from PBMCs, obtained 10 days after the yellow fever booster vaccination. The receptors stem from a man between 25 and 39 years old who received the YFV17D yellow fever vaccine. Both conserved end residues are part of each CDR3. The D gene is left open where the match is weak. Size tells how often a clone was seen (once, few, many) or the class of an expanded clone, and some rows leave it out.

j_call: TRBJ2-2
d_call: -
clone_size: many
v_call: TRBV9
cdr3_aa: CASSVSPGPDTGELFF
cdr3_nt: TGTGCCAGCAGCGTAAGCCCGGGACCCGACACCGGGGAGCTGTTTTTT

j_call: TRBJ2-3
d_call: TRBD2
clone_size: many
v_call: TRBV7-2
cdr3_aa: CASSPGGKRDPDTQYF
cdr3_nt: TGTGCCAGCAGCCCCGGAGGGAAGCGGGACCCCGATACGCAGTATTTT

j_call: TRBJ1-1
d_call: -
clone_size: -
v_call: TRBV12-3/TRBV12-4
cdr3_aa: CASSLGEGLNTEAFF
cdr3_nt: TGTGCCAGCAGTTTAGGGGAGGGACTGAACACTGAAGCTTTCTTT

j_call: TRBJ2-1
d_call: TRBD2
clone_size: few
v_call: TRBV5-4
cdr3_aa: CASSLGGAASGSYNEQFF
cdr3_nt: TGTGCCAGCAGCTTGGGGGGGGCGGCTAGCGGGAGTTACAATGAGCAGTTCTTC

j_call: TRBJ2-1
d_call: TRBD2
clone_size: many
v_call: TRBV20-1
cdr3_aa: CSASRGVNEQFF
cdr3_nt: TGCAGTGCATCTCGGGGGGTCAATGAGCAGTTCTTC

j_call: TRBJ2-1
d_call: -
clone_size: -
v_call: TRBV15
cdr3_aa: CATSRDRGASYNEQFF
cdr3_nt: TGTGCCACCAGCAGAGATCGGGGGGCCTCCTACAATGAGCAGTTCTTC

j_call: TRBJ2-7
d_call: TRBD1
clone_size: many
v_call: TRBV19
cdr3_aa: CASSPIVGQGAYEQYF
cdr3_nt: TGTGCCAGTAGTCCCATTGTGGGACAGGGAGCCTACGAGCAGTACTTC

j_call: TRBJ2-3
d_call: TRBD2
clone_size: few
v_call: TRBV4-3
cdr3_aa: CASSQGGLAVSDTQYF
cdr3_nt: TGCGCCAGCAGCCAAGGTGGACTAGCGGTTTCAGATACGCAGTATTTT

j_call: TRBJ2-7
d_call: -
clone_size: many
v_call: TRBV20-1
cdr3_aa: CSASGQITYEQYF
cdr3_nt: TGCAGTGCTAGCGGACAGATTACCTACGAGCAGTACTTC

j_call: TRBJ2-5
d_call: TRBD1
clone_size: -
v_call: TRBV5-1
cdr3_aa: CASSRTDRQETQYF
cdr3_nt: TGCGCCAGCAGCCGAACGGACAGGCAAGAGACCCAGTACTTC

j_call: TRBJ1-5
d_call: TRBD1
clone_size: many
v_call: TRBV20-1
cdr3_aa: CSAAGGRGNQPQHF
cdr3_nt: TGCAGTGCTGCAGGGGGTAGGGGCAATCAGCCCCAGCATTTT

j_call: TRBJ2-7
d_call: -
clone_size: few
v_call: TRBV20-1
cdr3_aa: CSPYLGGGVYEQYF
cdr3_nt: TGCAGTCCCTACCTGGGAGGGGGCGTTTACGAGCAGTACTTC

j_call: TRBJ1-4
d_call: -
clone_size: few
v_call: TRBV19
cdr3_aa: CASSAGRRDEKLFF
cdr3_nt: TGTGCCAGTAGTGCAGGGAGGCGGGATGAAAAACTGTTTTTT

j_call: TRBJ2-5
d_call: -
clone_size: few
v_call: TRBV12-3/TRBV12-4
cdr3_aa: CASGLSAQETQYF
cdr3_nt: TGTGCCAGCGGGCTTAGCGCCCAAGAGACCCAGTACTTC

j_call: TRBJ2-7
d_call: -
clone_size: many
v_call: TRBV12-3/TRBV12-4
cdr3_aa: CASSRLVGDEQYF
cdr3_nt: TGTGCCAGCAGTCGACTAGTGGGCGACGAGCAGTACTTC